The present entry profiles one T cell receptor (beta chain) with its context. The data were taken from a study of shared clonotypes between healthy human individuals. Assay used: immunoSEQ multiplex PCR; TCRdb lists only in-frame clones, some missing. The sample records approximately 1.4 million clones, around 98% being singletons. Study donors comprised healthy, HIV-negative adults devoid of recent acute infection or vaccination. The CDR3 consists of 13 residues. Trimming stripped 5 bases from V and 0 bases from J, with 8 bases between. Germline V gene sequence: CDR1 WSHSY, CDR2 SAAADI. The gene calls are TRBV10-2 and TRBJ2-7, with D hard to call. This receptor was obtained from a man younger than 45 in good health. The sample was naive CD4+ T cells sorted from blood. Subset given: CD45RA+ positively selected. CDR3 residues: CASSPQISYEQYF. In DNA, the CDR3 is TGCGCCAGCAGTCCCCAGATCTCCTACGAGCAGTACTTC.